This T cell receptor beta chain was observed in a study of T cells after yellow fever vaccination. In TCRdb, the 5' RACE reads were re-called with MiXCR into one record per CDR3 protein. This table holds roughly 320,000 distinct CDR3 sequences, about 10% found once. Worth noting for this clonotype: Antigen specificity is unknown.

Study-level results: Reappearance after the booster was observed for most primary-vaccination clones (roughly 97% CD4, about 85% CD8).

The sample in question was CD4+ T cells sorted from PBMCs, obtained 45 days after the yellow fever booster vaccination. The receptor was isolated from a man between 18 and 29 years old who received the YFV17D yellow fever vaccine.

The chain's CDR3 is CSIRRETGTDTQYF. For the CDR3, the DNA is TGCAGCATCCGCCGGGAAACGGGGACAGATACGCAGTATTTT. This chain uses TRBV29-1 with TRBJ2-3; perhaps TRBD2 as D (5 bases). Germline V gene lookup returns CDR1 SQVTM and CDR2 ANQGSEA. This CDR3 has 14 amino acids. V was cut by 8 bases and J by 3 bases, with 18 bases left in between.